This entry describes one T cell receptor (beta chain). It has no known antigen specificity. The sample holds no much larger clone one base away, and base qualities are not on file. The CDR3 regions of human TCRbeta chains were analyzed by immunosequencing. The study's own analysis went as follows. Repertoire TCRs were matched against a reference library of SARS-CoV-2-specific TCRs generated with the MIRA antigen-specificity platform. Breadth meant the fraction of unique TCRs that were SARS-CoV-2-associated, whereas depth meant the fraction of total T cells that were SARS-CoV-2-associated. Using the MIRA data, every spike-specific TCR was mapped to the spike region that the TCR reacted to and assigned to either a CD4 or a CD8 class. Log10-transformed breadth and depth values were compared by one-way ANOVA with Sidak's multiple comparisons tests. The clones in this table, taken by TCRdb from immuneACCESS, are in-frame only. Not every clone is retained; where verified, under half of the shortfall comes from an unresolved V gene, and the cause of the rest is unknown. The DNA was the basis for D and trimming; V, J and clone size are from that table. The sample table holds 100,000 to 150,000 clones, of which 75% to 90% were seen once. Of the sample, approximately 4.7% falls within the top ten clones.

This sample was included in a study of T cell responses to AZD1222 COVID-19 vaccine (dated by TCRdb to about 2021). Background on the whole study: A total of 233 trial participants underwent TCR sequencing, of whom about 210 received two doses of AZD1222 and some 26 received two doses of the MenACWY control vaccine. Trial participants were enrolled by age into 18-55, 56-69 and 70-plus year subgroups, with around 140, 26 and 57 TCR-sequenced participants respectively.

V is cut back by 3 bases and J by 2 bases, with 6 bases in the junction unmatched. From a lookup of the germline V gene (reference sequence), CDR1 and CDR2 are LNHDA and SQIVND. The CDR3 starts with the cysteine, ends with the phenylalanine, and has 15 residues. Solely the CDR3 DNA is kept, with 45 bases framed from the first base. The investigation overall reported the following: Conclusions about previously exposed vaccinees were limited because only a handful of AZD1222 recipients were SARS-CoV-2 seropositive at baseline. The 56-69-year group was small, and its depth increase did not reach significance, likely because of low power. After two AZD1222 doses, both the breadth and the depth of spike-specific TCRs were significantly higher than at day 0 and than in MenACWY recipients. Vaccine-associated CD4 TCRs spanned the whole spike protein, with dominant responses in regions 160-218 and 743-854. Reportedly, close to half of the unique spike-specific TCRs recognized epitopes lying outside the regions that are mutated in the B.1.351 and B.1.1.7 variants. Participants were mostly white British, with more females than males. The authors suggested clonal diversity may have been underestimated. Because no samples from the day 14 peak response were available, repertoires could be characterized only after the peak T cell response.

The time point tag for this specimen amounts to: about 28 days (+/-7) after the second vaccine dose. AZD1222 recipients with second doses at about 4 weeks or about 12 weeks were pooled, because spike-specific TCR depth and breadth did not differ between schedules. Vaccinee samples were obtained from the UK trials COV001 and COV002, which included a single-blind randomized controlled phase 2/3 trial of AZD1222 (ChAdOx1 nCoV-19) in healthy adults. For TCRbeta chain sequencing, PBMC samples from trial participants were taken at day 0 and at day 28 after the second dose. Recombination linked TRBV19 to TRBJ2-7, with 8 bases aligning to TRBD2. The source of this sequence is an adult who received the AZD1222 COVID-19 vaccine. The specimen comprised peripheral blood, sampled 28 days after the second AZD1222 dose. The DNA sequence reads TGTGCCAGTAGTATCGGGGGGGGCACAACCTACGAGCAGTACTTC. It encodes CASSIGGGTTYEQYF.